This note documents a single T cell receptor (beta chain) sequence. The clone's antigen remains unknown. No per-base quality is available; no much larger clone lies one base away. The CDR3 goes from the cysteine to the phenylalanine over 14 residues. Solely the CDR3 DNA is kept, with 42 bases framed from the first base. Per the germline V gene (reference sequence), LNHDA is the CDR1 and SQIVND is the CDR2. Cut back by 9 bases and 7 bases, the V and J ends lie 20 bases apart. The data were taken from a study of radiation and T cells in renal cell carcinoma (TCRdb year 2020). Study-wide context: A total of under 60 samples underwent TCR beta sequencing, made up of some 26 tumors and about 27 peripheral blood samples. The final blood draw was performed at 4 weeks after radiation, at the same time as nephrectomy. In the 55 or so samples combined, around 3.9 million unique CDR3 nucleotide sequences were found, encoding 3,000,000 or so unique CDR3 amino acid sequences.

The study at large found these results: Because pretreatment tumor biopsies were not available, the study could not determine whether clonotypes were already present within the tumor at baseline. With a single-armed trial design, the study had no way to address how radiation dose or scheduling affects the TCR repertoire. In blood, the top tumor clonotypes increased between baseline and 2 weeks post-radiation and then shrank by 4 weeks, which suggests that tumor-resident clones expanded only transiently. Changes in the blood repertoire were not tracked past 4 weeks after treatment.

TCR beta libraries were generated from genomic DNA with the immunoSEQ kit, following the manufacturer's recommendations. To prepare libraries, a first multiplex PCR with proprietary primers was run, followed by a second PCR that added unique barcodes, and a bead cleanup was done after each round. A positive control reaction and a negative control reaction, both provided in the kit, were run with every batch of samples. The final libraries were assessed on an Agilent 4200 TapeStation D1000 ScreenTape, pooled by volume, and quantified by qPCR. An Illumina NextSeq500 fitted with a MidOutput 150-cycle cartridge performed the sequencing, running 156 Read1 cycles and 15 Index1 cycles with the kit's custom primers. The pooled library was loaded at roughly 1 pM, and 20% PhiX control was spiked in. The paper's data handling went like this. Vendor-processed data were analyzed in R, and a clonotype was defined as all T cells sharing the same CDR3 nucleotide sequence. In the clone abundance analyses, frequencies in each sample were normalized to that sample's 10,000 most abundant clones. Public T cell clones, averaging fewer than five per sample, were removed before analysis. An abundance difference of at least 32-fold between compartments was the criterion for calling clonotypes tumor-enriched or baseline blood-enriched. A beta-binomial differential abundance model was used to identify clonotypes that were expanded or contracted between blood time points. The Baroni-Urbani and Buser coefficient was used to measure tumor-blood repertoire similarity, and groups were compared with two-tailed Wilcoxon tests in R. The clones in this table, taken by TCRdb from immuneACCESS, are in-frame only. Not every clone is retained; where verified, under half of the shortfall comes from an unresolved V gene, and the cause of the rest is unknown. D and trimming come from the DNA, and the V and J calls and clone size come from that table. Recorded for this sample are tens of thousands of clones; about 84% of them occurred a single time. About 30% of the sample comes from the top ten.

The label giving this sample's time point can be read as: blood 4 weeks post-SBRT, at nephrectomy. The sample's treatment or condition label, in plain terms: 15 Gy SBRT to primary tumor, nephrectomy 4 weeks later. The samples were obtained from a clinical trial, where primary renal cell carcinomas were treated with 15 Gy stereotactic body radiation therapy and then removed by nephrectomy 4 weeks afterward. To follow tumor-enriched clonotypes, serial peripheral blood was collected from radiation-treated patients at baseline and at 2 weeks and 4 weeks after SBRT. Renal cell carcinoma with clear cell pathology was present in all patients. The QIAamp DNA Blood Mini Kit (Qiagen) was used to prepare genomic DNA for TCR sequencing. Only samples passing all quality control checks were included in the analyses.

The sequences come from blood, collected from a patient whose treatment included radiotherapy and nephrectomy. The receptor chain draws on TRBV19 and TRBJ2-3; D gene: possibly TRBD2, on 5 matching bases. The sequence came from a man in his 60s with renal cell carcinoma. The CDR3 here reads CASGLAGVGYTQYF. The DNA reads TGTGCCAGCGGGCTAGCTGGTGTGGGATATACGCAGTATTTT.